This T cell receptor beta chain was identified during a study of T cell responses to AZD1222 COVID-19 vaccine. Note on this clone: Antigen specificity is unknown.

Profiling relied on immunoSEQ multiplex PCR, and the TCRdb table lists in-frame clones only, not all of them. The profile shows tens of thousands of clones, roughly 90% of them singletons. Study-level findings and limits: Repertoire sampling was restricted to post-peak T cell response timepoints. It should be noted that donors were predominantly white British and more often female, and clonal diversity was possibly underestimated.

CDR3 length: 14 amino acids. V lost 7 bases, J lost 0 bases, and 5 bases stayed unmatched. Germline lookup yields CDR1 SNHLY and CDR2 FYNNEI. The chain uses TRBV2 and TRBJ2-7, with TRBD1 matching 8 bases. The sequence came from an adult who received the AZD1222 COVID-19 vaccine. The material was peripheral blood, obtained 28 days after the second AZD1222 dose. The CDR3 loop reads CASNDRGLSYEQYF. As DNA, the CDR3 is TGTGCCAGCAATGACAGGGGACTCTCCTACGAGCAGTACTTC.